These T cell receptor beta chains were read from a single sample in a study of blood T cell repertoires in COVID-19. Data came from immunoSEQ multiplex PCR; TCRdb stores just in-frame clones and leaves some out. In the table there are 120,000 to 150,000 clones, more than 80% of which are singletons. Specimen: peripheral blood. Source of these receptors: a human donor in a cohort sampled during active COVID-19. CDR3s include the opening cysteine and the closing phenylalanine or tryptophan. D genes are given only for firm matches. The size field is filled for only some rows; it gives once, few, many or a size class.

TRBV18	TRBD1	-	TRBJ2-7	CASSPETGGEQYF	TGTGCCAGCTCACCAGAGACAGGGGGCGAGCAGTACTTC
TRBV5-4	TRBD1	-	TRBJ2-3	CASSRRDRGATDTQYF	TGTGCCAGCAGCCGCCGGGACAGGGGGGCCACAGATACGCAGTATTTT
TRBV7-3	TRBD2	-	TRBJ2-3	CASGWGGDKTDTQYF	TGTGCCAGCGGATGGGGGGGAGATAAGACAGATACGCAGTATTTT
TRBV15	TRBD1	-	TRBJ1-6	CATSRDYQGARNSPLHF	TGTGCCACCAGCAGAGATTATCAGGGGGCGAGGAATTCACCCCTCCACTTT
TRBV18	TRBD2	-	TRBJ2-1	CASSPTEGLAERTYNEQFF	TGTGCCAGCTCTCCCACCGAAGGGCTAGCGGAACGCACCTACAATGAGCAGTTCTTC
TRBV19	-	-	TRBJ2-2	CASILGLGIDTGELFF	TGTGCCAGTATCCTCGGCCTCGGGATAGACACCGGGGAGCTGTTTTTT
TRBV7-6	-	-	TRBJ2-7	CASSSGDEQYF	TGTGCCAGCAGCAGCGGAGACGAGCAGTACTTC
TRBV5-1	TRBD1	-	TRBJ1-1	CASKGGDRGTEAFF	TGCGCCAGCAAAGGTGGGGACAGGGGCACTGAAGCTTTCTTT
TRBV7-8	TRBD1	few	TRBJ2-7	CASSYGQGTGNEQYF	TGTGCCAGCAGCTACGGACAGGGGACAGGGAACGAGCAGTACTTC
TRBV5-1	-	-	TRBJ1-4	CASSLAVGSEKLFF	TGCGCCAGCAGCTTGGCGGTCGGGTCTGAAAAACTGTTTTTT
TRBV18	-	-	TRBJ1-1	CASRQREGSNTEAFF	TGTGCCAGTCGACAGAGGGAGGGTTCAAACACTGAAGCTTTCTTT